The present T cell receptor (beta chain) was sequenced within a study of prognosis after radiotherapy for stage I lung cancer. Study as a whole: SBRT radiotherapy used 3 to 5 fractions and a biologically effective dose of at least 100 Gy.

Genomic DNA served as the source from which two-round multiplex PCR generated TCR beta CDR3 amplicons. Individual primers that were specific to each TRBV and TRBJ gene served in first-round PCR. TCRdb analysed the multiplex PCR reads with MiXCR anew, one entry per CDR3 protein. Among 15,000 or so distinct CDR3 sequences, roughly 50% were seen once, and the ten largest hold more than 30%. V lost 0 bases and J 5 bases, leaving 5 bases between the germline ends. From germline, CDR1 is SGHDT and CDR2 YYEEEE. CDR3 length equals 12 residues. The sample holds many counts of this clonotype. The specimen comprised PBMCs, sampled before or after stereotactic body radiation therapy (not recorded which). The clonotype was recovered from a donor of 50 years or more with non-small cell lung cancer. This chain joins TRBV5-6 and TRBJ1-2; D remains ambiguous. CDR3 amino acids: CASSLDGYGYTF. Written as DNA, the CDR3 is TGTGCCAGCAGCTTGGACGGGTATGGCTACACCTTC.